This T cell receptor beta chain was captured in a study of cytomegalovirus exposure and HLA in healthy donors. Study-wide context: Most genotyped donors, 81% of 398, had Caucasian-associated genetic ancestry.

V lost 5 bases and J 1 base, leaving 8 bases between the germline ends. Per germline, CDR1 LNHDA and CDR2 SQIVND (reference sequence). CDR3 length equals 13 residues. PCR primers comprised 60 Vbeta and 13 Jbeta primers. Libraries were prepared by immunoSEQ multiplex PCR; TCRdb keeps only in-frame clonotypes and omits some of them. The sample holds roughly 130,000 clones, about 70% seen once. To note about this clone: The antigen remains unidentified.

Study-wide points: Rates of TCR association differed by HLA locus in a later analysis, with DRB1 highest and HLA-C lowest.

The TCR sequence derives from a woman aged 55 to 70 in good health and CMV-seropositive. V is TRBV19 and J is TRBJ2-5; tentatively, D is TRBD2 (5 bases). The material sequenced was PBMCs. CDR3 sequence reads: CASSWRSQETQYF. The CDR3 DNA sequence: TGTGCCAGTAGTTGGAGGAGCCAAGAGACCCAGTACTTC.